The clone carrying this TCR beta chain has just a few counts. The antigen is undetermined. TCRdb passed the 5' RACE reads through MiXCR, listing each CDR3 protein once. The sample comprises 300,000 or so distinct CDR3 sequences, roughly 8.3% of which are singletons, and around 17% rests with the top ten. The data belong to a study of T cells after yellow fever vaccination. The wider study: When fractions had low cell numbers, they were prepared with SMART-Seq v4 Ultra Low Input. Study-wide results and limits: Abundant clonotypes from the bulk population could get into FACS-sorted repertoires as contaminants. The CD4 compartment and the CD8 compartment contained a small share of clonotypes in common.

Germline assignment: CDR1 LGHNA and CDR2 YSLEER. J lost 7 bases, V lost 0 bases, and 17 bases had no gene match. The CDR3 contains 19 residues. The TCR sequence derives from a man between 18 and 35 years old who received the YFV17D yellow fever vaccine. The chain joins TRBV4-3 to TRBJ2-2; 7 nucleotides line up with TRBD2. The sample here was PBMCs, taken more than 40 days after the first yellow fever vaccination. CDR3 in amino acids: CASSQDGEGSRVPSGELFF. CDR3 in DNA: TGCGCCAGCAGCCAAGATGGGGAGGGTTCGCGCGTCCCCAGCGGGGAGCTGTTTTTT.